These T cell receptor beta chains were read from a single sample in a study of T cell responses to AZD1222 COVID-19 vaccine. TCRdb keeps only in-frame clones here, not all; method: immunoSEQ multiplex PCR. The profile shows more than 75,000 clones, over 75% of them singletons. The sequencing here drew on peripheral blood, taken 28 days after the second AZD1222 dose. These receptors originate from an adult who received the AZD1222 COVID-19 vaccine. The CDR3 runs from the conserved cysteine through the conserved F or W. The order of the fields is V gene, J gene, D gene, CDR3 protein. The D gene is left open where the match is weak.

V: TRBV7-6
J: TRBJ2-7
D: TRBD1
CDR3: CASSTRQGAYEQYF

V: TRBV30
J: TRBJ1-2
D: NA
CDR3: CAWRQANYGYTF

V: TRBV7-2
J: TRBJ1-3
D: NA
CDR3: CASSSSGASGNTIYF

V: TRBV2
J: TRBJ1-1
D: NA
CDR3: CASNPGWVTEAFF

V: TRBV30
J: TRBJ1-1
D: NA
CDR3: CAWMAGANTEAFF

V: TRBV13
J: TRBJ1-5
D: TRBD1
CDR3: CASSKTGDSNQPQHF

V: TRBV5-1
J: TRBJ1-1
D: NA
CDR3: CASSGARGNTEAFF

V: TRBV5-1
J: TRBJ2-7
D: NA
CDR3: CASSLDSGPYEQYF

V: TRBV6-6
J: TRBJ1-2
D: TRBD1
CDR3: CASKRTGEYGYTF

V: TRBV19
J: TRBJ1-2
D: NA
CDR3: CASSGGDYGYTF

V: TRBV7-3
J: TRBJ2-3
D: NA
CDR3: CASSQGGSGGTDTQYF

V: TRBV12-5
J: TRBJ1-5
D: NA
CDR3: CASGLDRQPQHF

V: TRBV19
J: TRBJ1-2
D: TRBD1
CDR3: CASSPRSGTGNYGYTF

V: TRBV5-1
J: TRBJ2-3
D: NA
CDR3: CASSRYRELDTQYF

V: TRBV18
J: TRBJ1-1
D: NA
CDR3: CASSPPVGIMRAAFF

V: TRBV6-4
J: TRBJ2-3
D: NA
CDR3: CASSDRDSNTDTQYF

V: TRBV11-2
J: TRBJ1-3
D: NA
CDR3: CASSLSTLTTGNTIYF

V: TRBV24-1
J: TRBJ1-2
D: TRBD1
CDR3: CATSVSDRNYGYTF

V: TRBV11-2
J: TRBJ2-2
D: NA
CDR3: CASSLAGRDTGELFF

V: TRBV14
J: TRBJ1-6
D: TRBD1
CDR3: CASSSGGRTPLHF

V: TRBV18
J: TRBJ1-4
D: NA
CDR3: CASSPPAGNREKLFF

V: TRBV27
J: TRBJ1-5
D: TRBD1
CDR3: CASSPRDRGINQPQHF

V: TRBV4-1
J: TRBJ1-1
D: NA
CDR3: CASSQEAVLNTEAFF

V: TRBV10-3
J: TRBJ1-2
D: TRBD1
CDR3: CAIRRQGELLNYGYTF

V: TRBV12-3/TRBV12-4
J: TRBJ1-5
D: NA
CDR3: CASSSDSDQPQHF

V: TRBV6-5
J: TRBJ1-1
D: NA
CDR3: CASIQGRSTEAFF

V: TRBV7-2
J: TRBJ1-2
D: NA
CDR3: CASRPSGGSYGYTF

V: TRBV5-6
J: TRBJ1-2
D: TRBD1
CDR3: CASSLSTGGGYTF

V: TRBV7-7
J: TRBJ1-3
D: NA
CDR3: CASSLGRGPGNTIYF

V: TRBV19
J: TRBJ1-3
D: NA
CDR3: CASSPPTGYSGNTIYF

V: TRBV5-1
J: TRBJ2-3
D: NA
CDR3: CASSLAGSDTQYF

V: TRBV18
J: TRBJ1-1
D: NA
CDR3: CASSAQDGNTEAFF

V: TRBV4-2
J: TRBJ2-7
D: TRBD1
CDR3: CASRPGTGGSYEQYF

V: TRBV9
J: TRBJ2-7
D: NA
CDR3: CASSVDGSSYEQYF

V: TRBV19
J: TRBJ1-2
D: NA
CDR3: CASSRGNYGYTF